The next 12 T cell receptor beta chains were all read from a single sample in a study of vaccination and CD4 T cells after COVID-19. Noted treatment: roughly ten-day PBMC culture with coronavirus spike peptide pools or control peptides (ViraFEST assay). Cultured CD4+ T cell DNA was sequenced using the Oncomine TCR Beta short-read assay. MiXCR, applied by TCRdb to the PCR reads, yields one record per CDR3 protein. The sample holds some 14,000 distinct CDR3 sequences; 50% to 60% are singletons and the top ten take 4.5% to 5.5%. Antigens of these TCRs are unknown. This material consisted of CD4+ T cells from blood, cultured in vitro, taken before SARS-CoV-2 vaccination. Receptors originate from a human donor who had recovered from COVID-19.

This rearrangement joins TRBV7-2 to TRBJ1-1; tentatively, D is TRBD1 (6 bases). Germline V gives CDR1 SGHTA, CDR2 FQGNSA. The CDR3 is 16 residues long. Deletions cut 4 bases from V and 1 base from J, with 16 bases between. This chain's CDR3 is CASSSRGGRPNTEAFF. In nucleotides, the CDR3 is TGTGCCAGCAGCTCTAGGGGGGGCAGACCGAACACTGAAGCTTTCTTT.

This clonotype occurred a few times. The chain carries TRBV6-1 and TRBJ1-5; a weak D match, TRBD1 (5 bases). The V gene lost 8 bases and the J gene lost 6 bases, with 14 bases spanning the gap. The CDR3 runs 13 residues. Germline V gene sequence: CDR1 MNHNS, CDR2 SASEGT. In nucleotides, the CDR3 is TGTGCCAGCCGCGCGGGGCCCGCTCAGCCCCAGCATTTT. It yields the protein CASRAGPAQPQHF.

This chain connects TRBV6-2 or TRBV6-3 to TRBJ2-7, with 9 bases that match TRBD1. This CDR3 is built from 16 residues. V shed 6 bases and J 5 bases; nucleotides not matched to a gene: 14. CDR1 and CDR2 from the germline V gene are MNHEY and SVGEGT. The CDR3 sequence is CASSLTGGAGFHEQYF. CDR3 in DNA: TGTGCCAGCAGCCTAACAGGGGGCGCAGGGTTCCACGAGCAGTACTTC.

J is TRBJ2-5 and V is TRBV15, with D hard to call. The germline V gene encodes CDR1 LNHNV and CDR2 YYDKDF (reference sequence). V dropped 5 bases and J dropped 0 bases, with 7 bases sitting between them. The CDR3 is made up of 13 amino acids. This CDR3 is CATSERNQETQYF. The CDR3 nucleotides read TGTGCCACCAGCGAGCGTAACCAAGAGACCCAGTACTTC.

The chain links TRBV25-1 to TRBJ1-3; a weak D match, TRBD1 (5 bases). Germline V CDR1 and CDR2: MGHDK, SYGVNS. Trimming stripped 4 bases from V and 3 bases from J, with 7 bases between. This CDR3 is 13 amino acids long. In DNA, the CDR3 is TGTGCCAGCAGTGCGACAGTTGGAAACACCATATATTTT. This codes for CASSATVGNTIYF.

The V and J genes are TRBV11-2 and TRBJ2-1, with 9 bases that match TRBD2. V was clipped by 1 base and J by 2 bases; unmatched bases: 3. The CDR3 is 16 residues long. CDR1 SGHAT and CDR2 FQNNGV come from the germline V gene. CDR3 bases: TGTGCCAGCAGCTTAGGAAGCGGGGGGCCCTACAATGAGCAGTTCTTC. This codes for CASSLGSGGPYNEQFF.

The chain links TRBV7-2 to TRBJ1-2; D gene ambiguous. Deletions cut 5 bases from V and 2 bases from J, with 9 bases between. Germline V gene sequence: CDR1 SGHTA, CDR2 FQGNSA. This CDR3 has 13 residues. CDR3 coding DNA: TGTGCCAGCAGCAGGGCCCTCAACTATGGCTACACCTTC. This sequence encodes CASSRALNYGYTF. Using reference TRBV7-2 and TRBJ1-2 for the parts outside the CDR3, the full variable domain is GAGVSQSPSNKVTEKGKDVELRCDPISGHTALYWYRQSLGQGLEFLIYFQGNSAPDKSGLPSDRFSAERTGGSVSTLTIQRTQQEDSAVYLCASSRALNYGYTFGSGTRLTVV.

This clonotype ranks as medium-sized. The chain uses TRBV27 and TRBJ1-5, with D uncertain. The CDR3 length is 13 residues. V was shortened by 2 bases and J by 2 bases, with 4 bases between the two germline ends. CDR1 and CDR2 (germline): MNHEY, SMNVEV (reference sequence). The CDR3 DNA reads TGTGCCAGCAGTTTACGGGGCAATCAGCCCCAGCATTTT. This gives the protein CASSLRGNQPQHF.

The V gene is TRBV28, the J gene TRBJ1-2, with 8 bases matching TRBD1. Germline lookup yields CDR1 MDHEN and CDR2 SYDVKM. V gave up 4 bases and J gave up 0 bases; unmatched junction bases: 4. This CDR3 has 15 residues. The CDR3 loop is CASSSTGAPNYGYTF. Here the CDR3 DNA reads TGTGCCAGCAGTTCGACAGGGGCACCTAACTATGGCTACACCTTC.

The chain carries TRBV19 and TRBJ1-1; D remains ambiguous. V lost 6 bases and J lost 3, with 11 bases in between. CDR1 and CDR2 from the germline V gene are LNHDA and SQIVND (reference sequence). This CDR3 has 13 residues. The CDR3 reads CASSPRTYTEAFF. As DNA, the CDR3 is TGTGCCAGTAGCCCAAGGACCTACACTGAAGCTTTCTTT.

V and J are TRBV5-6 and TRBJ2-1; 13 bases map to TRBD2. With V trimmed by 3 bases and J by 6 bases, 9 bases remained unmatched. The V gene's germline CDR1 is SGHDT and CDR2 YYEEEE. This CDR3 spans 17 amino acids. CDR3 nucleotides: TGTGCCAGCAGCTCTCAAATACTAGCGGGGGGGCTCAATGAGCAGTTCTTC. This encodes CASSSQILAGGLNEQFF.

The V and J genes are TRBV18 and TRBJ1-1; D perhaps matches TRBD1 (6 bases). Trimming took 0 bases from V and 4 from J, leaving 12 bases between them. Per the germline V gene, CDR1 is KGHSH and CDR2 is LQKENI. The CDR3 covers 15 residues. Here the CDR3 reads CASSPPIGGGTEAFF. Here the CDR3 DNA reads TGTGCCAGCTCACCACCGATCGGGGGCGGCACTGAAGCTTTCTTT.